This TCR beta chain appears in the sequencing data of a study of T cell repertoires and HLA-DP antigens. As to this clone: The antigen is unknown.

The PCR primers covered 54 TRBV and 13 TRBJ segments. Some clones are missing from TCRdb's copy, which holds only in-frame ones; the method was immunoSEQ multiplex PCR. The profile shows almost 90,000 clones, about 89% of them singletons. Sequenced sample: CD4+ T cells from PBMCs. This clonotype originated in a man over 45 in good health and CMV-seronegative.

The CDR3 DNA sequence: TGTGCCAGCAGCTTAGTGGGGTTGAACACTGAAGCTTTCTTT. Protein sequence: CASSLVGLNTEAFF. V is TRBV7-2 and J is TRBJ1-1; unclear D gene. Germline V CDR1 and CDR2: SGHTA, FQGNSA. Trimming shortened V by 1 base and J by 0 bases, and 6 bases separated the two germline ends. The CDR3 spans 14 residues.